Below are 26 T cell receptor beta chains sequenced from a single sample in a study of T cell responses to AZD1222 COVID-19 vaccine. The data were produced by immunoSEQ multiplex PCR, yet TCRdb's version contains in-frame clones alone and is incomplete. The sample has under 140,000 clones, around nine tenths seen once. Sequencing used peripheral blood, obtained on day 0 of AZD1222 vaccination. All receptors come from an adult in good health.

This clone ranks as medium-sized. J is TRBJ2-7 and V is TRBV9; D unclear. The CDR3 consists of 14 residues. Per germline, CDR1 SGDLS and CDR2 YYNGEE. Trimming cost V 0 bases and J 3 bases, with 10 bases left between them. CDR3 amino acids: CASSVEVVGYEQYF. CDR3 bases: TGTGCCAGCAGCGTAGAGGTCGTGGGCTACGAGCAGTACTTC.

Details on this clone: A junction end diverges from the germline sequence, so it may reflect a read error. The chain recombines TRBV7-7 with TRBJ2-1; 10 bases line up with TRBD2. Germline CDR1 and CDR2: SSHAT and FNYEAQ (reference sequence). The CDR3 has 15 amino acids. The CDR3 here is CASSLGASGSSKQFF. CDR3 nucleotide sequence: TGTGCTAGCAGCTTAGGCGCTAGCGGGAGCTCGAAGCAGTTCTTC. The complete variable domain, with remaining parts taken from reference TRBV7-7 and TRBJ2-1, reads GAGVSQSPRYKVTKRGQDVTLRCDPISSHATLYWYQQALGQGPEFLTYFNYEAQPDKSGLPSDRFSAERPEGSISTLTIQRTEQRDSAMYRCASSLGASGSSKQFFGPGTRLTVL.

The chain has TRBV7-9 and TRBJ2-7, with 11 bases fitting TRBD2. After removal of 0 bases from V and 6 bases from J, the junction contained 4 bases not matched to a gene. Germline lookup yields CDR1 SEHNR and CDR2 FQNEAQ (reference sequence). The CDR3 has 15 residues. DNA for the CDR3: TGTGCCAGCAGCTTAGCGACTAGCGGGGTCGGCGAGCAGTACTTC. The encoded protein is CASSLATSGVGEQYF.

In regard to this clone: Distinct nucleotide sequences in the sample also encode this CDR3. The chain joins TRBV6-1 to TRBJ1-1; weak D call: TRBD1 (5 bases). The length of the CDR3 is 13 residues. Germline CDR1 reads MNHNS; CDR2 reads SASEGT. The V end was cut by 3 bases, the J end by 5 bases, with 10 bases between. In DNA form, the CDR3 reads TGTGCCAGCAGTGAGGCACGGGGGACTGAAGCTTTCTTT. Translating it yields CASSEARGTEAFF.

The V call is TRBV19, the J call TRBJ2-1, with D tentatively TRBD1 (6 bases). The germline gives CDR1 LNHDA, CDR2 SQIVND (reference sequence). The length of the CDR3 is 15 residues. Trimming took off 5 bases at V and 9 bases at J, with 20 bases between the two ends. The DNA of the CDR3 is TGTGCCAGTAGTTCCCTCTTGGGGGCGATGGGTGAGCAGTTCTTC. Its translation: CASSSLLGAMGEQFF.

The J gene is TRBJ2-5, the V gene TRBV3-1 (or the pseudogene TRBV3-2), with D perhaps TRBD2 (6 bases). The CDR3 has 14 residues. Germline V gene data show CDR1 as LGHDT and CDR2 as YNNKEL (reference sequence). V lost 5 bases to trimming and J lost 5 bases, with 15 bases between them. The chain's CDR3 is CASSKRTSGETQYF. Here the CDR3 DNA reads TGTGCCAGCAGCAAAAGGACCAGCGGGGAGACCCAGTACTTC.

The rearrangement links TRBV27 to TRBJ1-3, with D perhaps matching TRBD1 (5 bases). With 1 base removed from V and 1 base from J, the gap between germline ends came to 8 bases. Germline V gene data show CDR1 as MNHEY and CDR2 as SMNVEV (reference sequence). CDR3 length: 15 amino acids. CDR3 nucleotide sequence: TGTGCCAGCAGTTTATATCAGGGTTCTGGAAACACCATATATTTT. Its translation is CASSLYQGSGNTIYF.

The J gene is TRBJ2-1, the V gene TRBV29-1, with D possibly being TRBD1 (5 bases). This CDR3 spans 14 amino acids. CDR1 is SQVTM and CDR2 is ANQGSEA in the germline V gene. V was shortened by 2 bases and J by 2 bases, with 10 bases between the two germline ends. The CDR3, as DNA: TGCAGCGTTGAATCGCAGGGTGCCTACAATGAGCAGTTCTTC. Translation: CSVESQGAYNEQFF.

This clone was seen once. The V call is TRBV19, the J call TRBJ1-1; no clear D gene. The V gene's germline CDR1 is LNHDA and CDR2 SQIVND (reference sequence). This CDR3 spans 13 amino acids. V lost 2 bases to trimming and J lost 2 bases, with 6 bases between them. This CDR3 is CASSIQANTEAFF. The CDR3 bases are TGTGCCAGTAGTATACAGGCTAACACTGAAGCTTTCTTT.

The chain is built from TRBV19 and TRBJ1-4, with D possibly TRBD1 on 5 matching bases. The CDR3 sequence is 12 residues long. Germline V gene lookup returns CDR1 LNHDA and CDR2 SQIVND (reference sequence). The CDR3 is CSTRDPTQKLFF. CDR3 sequence (DNA): TGTTCAACCCGGGACCCGACCCAAAAACTGTTTTTT.

The chain employs TRBV16 and TRBJ1-4, with TRBD1 identical over 7 bases. Germline values: CDR1 KGHSY, CDR2 FQNENV. The CDR3 covers 15 residues. V trimming: 1 base; J trimming: 6 bases; junction bases outside the gene matches: 5. CDR3 region: CASSQFGTADEKLFF. For the CDR3, the DNA is TGTGCCAGCAGCCAATTCGGGACAGCAGATGAAAAACTGTTTTTT.

This clone was found a few times. This chain links TRBV20-1 with TRBJ2-5; D is undetermined. The CDR3 spans 12 residues. V lost 3 bases and J lost 4, with 9 bases in between. Germline CDR1 is DFQATT and CDR2 is SNEGSKA (reference sequence). CDR3: CSASLDAETQYF. CDR3 in DNA: TGCAGTGCTAGTTTGGACGCAGAGACCCAGTACTTC.

The chain recombines TRBV14 with TRBJ1-1; D remains ambiguous. The CDR3 has 13 residues. Between the trimmed V and J ends, which lost 0 bases and 1 base, there was a span of 3 bases. Germline CDR1 is SGHDN and CDR2 is FVKESK. CDR3 in amino acids: CASSQETNTEAFF. In DNA, the CDR3 is TGTGCCAGCAGCCAAGAAACGAACACTGAAGCTTTCTTT.

The sample holds one count of this clone. V and J are TRBV7-3 and TRBJ2-7, with D unresolved. V was trimmed by 8 bases and J by 2 bases, leaving 13 bases between them. The CDR3 spans 13 residues. Germline CDR1 and CDR2: SGHTA and FQGTGA. CDR3: CASLPQVAYEQYF. In nucleotides, the CDR3 is TGTGCCAGCCTGCCCCAGGTCGCCTACGAGCAGTACTTC.

The CDR3 reads CASSPPGRVGEQYF. CDR3 sequence (DNA): TGTGCCAGCTCACCACCGGGCAGGGTAGGCGAGCAGTACTTC. The chain carries TRBV18 and TRBJ2-7; maybe TRBD1 (5 bases). Germline values: CDR1 KGHSH, CDR2 LQKENI. CDR3 length: 14 residues. V was cut by 0 bases and J by 6 bases, with 12 bases left in between. The full variable domain, rest sourced from reference TRBV18 and TRBJ2-7, is NAGVMQNPRHLVRRRGQEARLRCSPMKGHSHVYWYRQLPEEGLKFMVYLQKENIIDESGMPKERFSAEFPKEGPSILRIQQVVRGDSAAYFCASSPPGRVGEQYFGPGTRLTVT.

This clone was observed at least ten times. The chain carries TRBV14 and TRBJ1-2, with D unclear. Trimming pared 0 bases from V and 6 bases from J, leaving 14 bases between. The germline V gene has CDR1 SGHDN and CDR2 FVKESK. This CDR3 is 15 amino acids long. CDR3 in amino acids: CASSQDRYLSDGYTF. The CDR3, as DNA: TGTGCCAGCAGCCAAGATCGCTACCTTTCGGATGGCTACACCTTC. Full variable domain (missing parts from reference TRBV14 and TRBJ1-2): EAGVTQFPSHSVIEKGQTVTLRCDPISGHDNLYWYRRVMGKEIKFLLHFVKESKQDESGMPNNRFLAERTGGTYSTLKVQPAELEDSGVYFCASSQDRYLSDGYTFGSGTRLTVV.

The V gene is TRBV11-1, the J gene TRBJ2-5, with a weak D call TRBD2 (6 bases). Germline V gene sequence: CDR1 SGHAT, CDR2 FQDESV (reference sequence). Deletions cut 4 bases from V and 1 base from J, with 10 bases between. CDR3 length: 14 amino acids. The CDR3 reads CASSSGLTQETQYF. Written as DNA, the CDR3 is TGTGCCAGCAGCTCGGGACTCACCCAAGAGACCCAGTACTTC.

CDR3 loop: CASSLQSGEVSSYNEQFF. Here the CDR3 DNA reads TGTGCCAGTTCCTTACAATCAGGGGAGGTTAGCTCCTACAATGAGCAGTTCTTC. J is TRBJ2-1 and V is TRBV7-3, with D perhaps assigned TRBD1 or TRBD2 (6 bases each). V was shortened by 9 bases and J by 0 bases, with 24 bases between the two germline ends. Germline V gives CDR1 SGHTA, CDR2 FQGTGA. The CDR3 totals 18 residues.

This chain uses TRBV6-5 with TRBJ1-1; no firm D call. V was trimmed by 2 bases and J by 1 base, leaving 8 bases between them. Looked up from germline, CDR1 is MNHEY and CDR2 is SVGAGI. The CDR3 extends over 14 amino acids. In DNA, the CDR3 is TGTGCCAGCAGTTACGCGGCAGCGAACACTGAAGCTTTCTTT. Translation: CASSYAAANTEAFF.

The genes are TRBV7-2 and TRBJ1-1; D unresolved. With 3 bases removed from V and 1 base from J, the gap between germline ends came to 6 bases. Per the germline V gene, CDR1 is SGHTA and CDR2 is FQGNSA. CDR3 length equals 13 residues. The CDR3 loop is CASSFHQNTEAFF. Written as DNA, the CDR3 is TGTGCCAGCAGCTTCCATCAGAACACTGAAGCTTTCTTT.

V and J are TRBV12-5 and TRBJ2-1, with TRBD2 matching over 7 bases. This CDR3 is 15 amino acids long. Germline V gene lookup returns CDR1 LGHNT and CDR2 FRNRAP. The J segment lost 4 bases and the V segment lost 1 base, leaving 4 bases of the junction unmatched. CDR3 region: CASGLEVAGYNEQFF. CDR3 sequence (DNA): TGTGCTAGTGGTTTGGAGGTAGCGGGTTACAATGAGCAGTTCTTC.

Of note for this clone: A read error may produce the germline difference seen at one junction end. The rearrangement links TRBV2 to TRBJ1-6; unclear D gene. CDR3 length equals 14 residues. Germline CDR1 reads SNHLY; CDR2 reads FYNNEI. CDR3 sequence (DNA): TGTGCCAGCAGCGAAGGGTCGCCTAATTCACCCCTCCACTTT. It yields the protein CASSEGSPNSPLHF.

CDR3 residues: CASSLETGRGQPQHF. The CDR3, as DNA: TGTGCCAGCAGCCTGGAGACAGGGAGGGGTCAGCCCCAGCATTTT. J is TRBJ1-5 and V is TRBV6-5, with 7 bases that match TRBD1. Per the germline V gene, CDR1 is MNHEY and CDR2 is SVGAGI. The CDR3 extends over 15 amino acids. With V trimmed by 6 bases and J by 6 bases, 11 bases remained unmatched.

The V call is TRBV29-1, the J call TRBJ1-1, with unresolved D. The CDR3 has 12 amino acids. V lost 6 bases and J lost 5, with 13 bases in between. The germline V gene has CDR1 SQVTM and CDR2 ANQGSEA. As DNA, the CDR3 is TGCAGCGTCCGCCGGGCGGGGACTGAAGCTTTCTTT. It yields the protein CSVRRAGTEAFF.

The V and J genes are TRBV2 and TRBJ1-6; D perhaps matches TRBD1 (5 bases). This CDR3 is 14 amino acids long. CDR1 and CDR2 (germline): SNHLY, FYNNEI. The V end lost 6 bases, the J end lost 7 bases, and 13 bases lay between the germline ends. In DNA, the CDR3 is TGTGCCAGCAGGCGGACGCCAGGGAATTCACCCCTCCACTTT. Translating gives CASRRTPGNSPLHF.

The chain couples TRBV7-8 to TRBJ2-1, with 8 positions matching TRBD2. In germline, CDR1 is SGHVS, CDR2 FQNEAQ. This CDR3 region has 15 residues. J was trimmed by 4 bases and V by 1 base; bases with no gene match: 3. The CDR3 DNA reads TGTGCCAGCAGCTTAGTCGGGGGGGCGTACAATGAGCAGTTCTTC. Its translation: CASSLVGGAYNEQFF.